The rows below give T cell receptor beta chains drawn from one sample of a study of cytomegalovirus exposure and HLA in healthy donors. The assay was immunoSEQ multiplex PCR, and TCRdb's table has in-frame clones only and misses some. The sample holds about 69,000 clones, roughly 74% seen once. The sample taken for sequencing was PBMCs. The receptors shown here come from a woman aged 55-70 years in good health and CMV-seropositive. The conserved cysteine and the conserved F or W are not part of the CDR3 here. Each record gives: V gene, J gene, CDR3 protein.

TRBV15,TRBJ2-5,ATSTYLTGAQETQY
TRBV7-8,TRBJ2-1,ASIRLGGMNYNEQF
TRBV6-1,TRBJ1-5,ASISTGGPGQPQH
TRBV6-6,TRBJ1-6,ASSYSDSYNSPLH
TRBV6-5,TRBJ1-3,ASSRDRVYGNTIY
TRBV19,TRBJ1-5,ASTPPRGLNQPQH
TRBV7-8,TRBJ1-5,ASSLGRDRPNQPQH
TRBV11-2,TRBJ1-1,ASSAGTGGAGTEAF
TRBV25-1,TRBJ1-5,ASSQGGGQPQH
TRBV6-5,TRBJ2-7,ASSRSGNYEQY
TRBV6-5,TRBJ1-2,ASSYSGGLGYGYT
TRBV21-1,TRBJ2-1,ASSVRGIHNEQF
TRBV19,TRBJ1-1,ASSTDKYTEAF
TRBV5-1,TRBJ2-3,ASSRLADRTDTQY
TRBV6-1,TRBJ1-5,ASTLTGGDQPQH
TRBV30,TRBJ1-1,AWTRTLNTEAF
TRBV2,TRBJ2-4,ASSGGPAKNIQY
TRBV27,TRBJ1-2,ASSPAPGANYGYT
TRBV4-1,TRBJ1-4,ASSQDGQVDEKLF
TRBV6-5,TRBJ2-1,ASSYATSGSVNEQF
TRBV4-1,TRBJ1-1,ASTLSTGRVGTEAF
TRBV18,TRBJ1-2,ASAIYQGAQNGYT
TRBV5-6,TRBJ2-5,ASSLGQLQETQY